This entry describes one TCR beta chain. This CDR3 comprises 12 residues. Germline CDR1 and CDR2: SQVTM and ANQGSEA. Trimming stripped 6 bases from V and 9 bases from J, with 15 bases between. This entry comes from a study of sequential checkpoint blockade in melanoma. The treatment here: randomized to nivolumab then ipilimumab (arm A) or the reverse (arm B). Method: immunoSEQ multiplex PCR; TCRdb's copy keeps in-frame clones and lacks some. Of about 5,300 clones in the sample, 50% to 75% are singletons; the top ten hold 40% to 50%. The chain combines TRBV29-1 with TRBJ2-1; D is perhaps TRBD1 (6 bases). The TCR originated in a human donor with melanoma. Material: CD8+ T cells sorted from blood (inferred from file names), obtained from a patient given nivolumab and ipilimumab in sequence. In DNA, the CDR3 is TGCAGCGTCTTGCCCAGGGGTCCTGAGCAGTTCTTC. Translation: CSVLPRGPEQFF.